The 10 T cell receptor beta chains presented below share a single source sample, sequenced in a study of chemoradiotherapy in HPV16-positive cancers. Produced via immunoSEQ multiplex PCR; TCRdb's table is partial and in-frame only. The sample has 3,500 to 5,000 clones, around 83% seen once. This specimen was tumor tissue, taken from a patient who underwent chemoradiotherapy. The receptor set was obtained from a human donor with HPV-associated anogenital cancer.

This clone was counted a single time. CDR3 DNA: TGCGCCAGCAGCCTCGAGCGGGGGGCCGGGGGAGATACGCAGTATTTT. It yields the protein CASSLERGAGGDTQYF. The rearrangement uses TRBV5-1 and TRBJ2-3; TRBD2 agrees at 9 bases. V gave up 4 bases and J gave up 5 bases; unmatched junction bases: 11. From germline, CDR1 is SGHRS and CDR2 YFSETQ. The CDR3 is 16 amino acids.

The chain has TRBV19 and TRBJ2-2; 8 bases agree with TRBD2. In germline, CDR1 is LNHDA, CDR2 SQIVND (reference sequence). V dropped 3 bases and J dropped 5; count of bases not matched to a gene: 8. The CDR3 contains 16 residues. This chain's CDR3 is CASSIYPGGITGELFF. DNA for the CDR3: TGTGCCAGTAGTATTTATCCGGGAGGGATAACCGGGGAGCTGTTTTTT. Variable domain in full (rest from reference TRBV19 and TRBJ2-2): DGGITQSPKYLFRKEGQNVTLSCEQNLNHDAMYWYRQDPGQGLRLIYYSQIVNDFQKGDIAEGYSVSREKKESFPLTVTSAQKNPTAFYLCASSIYPGGITGELFFGEGSRLTVL.

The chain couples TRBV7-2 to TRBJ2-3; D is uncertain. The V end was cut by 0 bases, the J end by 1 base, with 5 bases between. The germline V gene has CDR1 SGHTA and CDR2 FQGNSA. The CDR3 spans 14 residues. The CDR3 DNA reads TGTGCCAGCAGCTTAGCTAGTGGCACAGATACGCAGTATTTT. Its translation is CASSLASGTDTQYF. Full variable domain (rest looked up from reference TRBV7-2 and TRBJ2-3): GAGVSQSPSNKVTEKGKDVELRCDPISGHTALYWYRQSLGQGLEFLIYFQGNSAPDKSGLPSDRFSAERTGGSVSTLTIQRTQQEDSAVYLCASSLASGTDTQYFGPGTRLTVL.

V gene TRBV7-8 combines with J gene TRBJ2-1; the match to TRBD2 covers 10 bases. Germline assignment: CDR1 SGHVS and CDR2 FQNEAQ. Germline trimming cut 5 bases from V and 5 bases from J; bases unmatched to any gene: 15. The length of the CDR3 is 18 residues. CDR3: CASSPMVRASGRDNEQFF. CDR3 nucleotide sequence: TGTGCCAGCAGCCCAATGGTTCGGGCTAGCGGGAGAGACAATGAGCAGTTCTTC.

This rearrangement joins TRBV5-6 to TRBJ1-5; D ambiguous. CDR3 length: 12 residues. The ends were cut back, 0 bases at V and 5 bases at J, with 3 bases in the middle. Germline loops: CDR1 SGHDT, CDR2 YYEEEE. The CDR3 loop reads CASSLADQPQHF. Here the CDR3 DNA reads TGTGCCAGCAGCTTGGCGGATCAGCCCCAGCATTTT.

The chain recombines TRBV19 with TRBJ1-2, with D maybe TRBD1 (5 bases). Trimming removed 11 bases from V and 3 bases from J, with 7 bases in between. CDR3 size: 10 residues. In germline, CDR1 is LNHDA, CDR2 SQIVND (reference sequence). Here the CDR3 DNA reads TGTGCCGTAGGGGACTATGGCTACACCTTC. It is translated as CAVGDYGYTF.

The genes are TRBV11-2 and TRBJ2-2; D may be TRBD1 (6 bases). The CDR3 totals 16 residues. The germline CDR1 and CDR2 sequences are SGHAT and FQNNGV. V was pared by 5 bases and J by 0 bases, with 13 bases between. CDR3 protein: CASSVLGQPNTGELFF. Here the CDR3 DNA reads TGTGCCAGCAGCGTCCTGGGACAACCGAACACCGGGGAGCTGTTTTTT.

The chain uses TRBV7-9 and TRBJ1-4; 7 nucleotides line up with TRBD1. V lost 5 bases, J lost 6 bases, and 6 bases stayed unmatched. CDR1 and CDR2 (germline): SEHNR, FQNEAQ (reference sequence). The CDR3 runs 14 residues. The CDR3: CASSPGGADEKLFF. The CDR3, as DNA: TGTGCCAGCAGCCCAGGGGGAGCTGATGAAAAACTGTTTTTT.

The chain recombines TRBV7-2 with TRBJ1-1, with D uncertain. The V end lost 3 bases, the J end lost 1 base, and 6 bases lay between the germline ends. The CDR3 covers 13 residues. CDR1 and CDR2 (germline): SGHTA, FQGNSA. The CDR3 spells CASSFLWNTEAFF. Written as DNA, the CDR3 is TGTGCCAGCAGCTTTTTGTGGAACACTGAAGCTTTCTTT.

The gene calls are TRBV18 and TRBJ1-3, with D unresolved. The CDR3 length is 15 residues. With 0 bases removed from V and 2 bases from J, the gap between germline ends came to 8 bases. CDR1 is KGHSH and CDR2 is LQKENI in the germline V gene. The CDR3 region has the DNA TGTGCCAGCTCACCACCGGGGTTTCCTGGAAACACCATATATTTT. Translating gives CASSPPGFPGNTIYF. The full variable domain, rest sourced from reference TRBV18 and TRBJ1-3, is NAGVMQNPRHLVRRRGQEARLRCSPMKGHSHVYWYRQLPEEGLKFMVYLQKENIIDESGMPKERFSAEFPKEGPSILRIQQVVRGDSAAYFCASSPPGFPGNTIYFGEGSWLTVV.